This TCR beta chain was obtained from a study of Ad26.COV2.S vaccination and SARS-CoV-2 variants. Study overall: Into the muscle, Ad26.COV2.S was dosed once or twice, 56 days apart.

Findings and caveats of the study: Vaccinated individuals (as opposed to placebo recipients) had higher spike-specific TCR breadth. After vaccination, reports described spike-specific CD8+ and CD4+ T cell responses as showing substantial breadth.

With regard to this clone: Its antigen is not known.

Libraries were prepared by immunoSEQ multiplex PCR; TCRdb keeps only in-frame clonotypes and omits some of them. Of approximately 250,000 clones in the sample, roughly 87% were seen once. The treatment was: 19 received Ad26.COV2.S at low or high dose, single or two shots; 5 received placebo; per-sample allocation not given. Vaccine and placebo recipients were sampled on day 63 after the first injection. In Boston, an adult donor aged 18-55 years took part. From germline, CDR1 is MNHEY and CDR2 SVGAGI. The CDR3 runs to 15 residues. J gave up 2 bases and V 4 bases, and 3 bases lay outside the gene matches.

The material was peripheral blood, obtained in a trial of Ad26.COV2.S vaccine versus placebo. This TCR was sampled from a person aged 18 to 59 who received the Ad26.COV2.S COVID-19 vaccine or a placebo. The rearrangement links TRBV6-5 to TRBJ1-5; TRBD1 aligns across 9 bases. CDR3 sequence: CASSSDRGRNQPQHF. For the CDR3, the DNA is TGTGCCAGCAGTTCGGACAGGGGTCGCAATCAGCCCCAGCATTTT.